This T cell receptor beta chain was recovered during a study of shared clonotypes between healthy human individuals (dated by TCRdb to the early 2020s). Regarding the research as a whole: A couple of women and three men aged 18 to 49 years were included in the cohort. Per donor, three plates each were used for CD4 naive and CD4 memory, two for CD8 naive, and one for CD8 memory. The study deeply sequenced blood TCR repertoires of about 5 healthy adults to estimate repertoire size and the extent of clonotype sharing between individuals. To increase sequencing depth and limit assay-specific biases, different laboratories used diverse techniques to prepare libraries and sequence TCR repertoires. Per donor, leukapheresis produced somewhere between about 0.8 and 9 billion PBMCs.

The full study reports these points: Estimated clonotype richness was generally larger for naive than for memory subsets. Because the study included a small number of donors, the genetic and exposure-history diversity represented was limited. Higher generation probabilities were observed for clonotypes shared by all four sorted-subset donors than for non-shared clonotypes. Even with the large sequencing depth, rarefaction of the sorted-subset datasets indicated that sequencing was incomplete. Sharing across several donors was observed for about 5% of naive CD4, 3.5% of naive CD8, about 2.5% of memory CD4, and around 0.4% of memory CD8 clonotypes. Based on pairwise subsampling, the degree of clonotype sharing among donors was expected to be affected by sequencing depth. Sampling was limited to blood, and TCR repertoires in tissue likely differ from TCR repertoires in blood.

The V and J ends are trimmed by 7 bases and 3 bases, leaving 22 bases between them. From the germline V gene, CDR1 is MDHEN and CDR2 is SYDVKM. The CDR3 measures 17 amino acids from cysteine to phenylalanine. The sequence is cut down to CDR3 DNA, 51 bases in frame from base 1. A word on this clone: The target of this receptor is not known. Per-nucleotide qualities are absent, and no much larger clonotype sits a single base away.

CD8 naive samples were CD45RO-negative cells positively selected for CCR7, giving a CD45RA+CCR7+ population that excluded TemRA cells. Healthy HIV-negative adults with no recently reported acute infections or vaccinations were included as donors. Every donor was a Caucasian adult living in Nashville, Tennessee, USA. Blood was collected by leukapheresis, and PBMCs were isolated by Ficoll-Histopaque density gradient centrifugation and then cryopreserved in liquid nitrogen vapor phase. Analytical flow cytometry was used to check the purity and quantity of every magnetically sorted T cell population. From each sorted fraction, genomic DNA was isolated and quantified by UV absorbance on a Nanodrop 2000c. Using the deep immunoSEQ assay, TCR CDR3 regions were amplified from genomic DNA by multiplex PCR. Extracted genomic DNA from each cell subset was spread evenly across all wells of several immunoSEQ 96-well plates, with each plate serving as a replicate. For sorted subsets, roughly 200 ng of genomic DNA, equivalent to 25,000 to 30,000 T cell genomes, went into each replicate PCR. Purified libraries were quantified with a Qubit 3.0 fluorometer, sized on a Bioanalyzer 2100, and re-quantified with the KAPA Library Quantification kit. Each immunoSEQ 96-well plate was sequenced on its own single-read 150-cycle Illumina NextSeq 550 flow cell. The study's processing was this. Because the immunoSEQ output held only junctional sequences and lacked quality scores, the filtering could not match the filtering applied to full-length reads. Sequences were annotated with PyIR, a Python wrapper for IgBLAST v1.9, using IMGT germline references to assign V/J genes and CDR3. Any read was removed if the V/J assignment was weak (E-value above 1e-6), the CDR3 was missing, or the read contained stop codons, out-of-frame junctions, or ambiguous translated residues. V3J clonotypes were defined by identical inferred V gene, J gene, and CDR3 amino acid sequence. The percentage overlap between two repertoires was calculated by dividing the number of shared unique clonotypes by the size of the smaller repertoire. Three approaches were used to assess repertoire richness: RTK rarefaction, the Chao1 estimator, and Recon v2.1 estimates of unobserved clonotypes. Generation probabilities were computed with OLGA for all TCRbeta clonotypes obtained by the gDNA method from four donors. Drawn from immuneACCESS, this table holds only the in-frame rearrangements with V and J called that TCRdb kept. Clones are partly lost; checked studies trace under half to an unresolved V gene and leave the rest unexplained. The D gene and trimming were derived from the DNA, and the V and J assignments and clone size from that table. The sample table contains about 800,000 clones; only one count was recorded for about 96% of them. Jointly, the top ten make up less than 0.25% of the sample.

The V and J genes are TRBV28 and TRBJ1-5; TRBD1 is perhaps the D gene, given 5 matching bases. This TCR came from a man younger than 45 in good health. The sequencing input was naive CD8+ T cells sorted from blood. Reading the label with the study, this specimen's cell subset or site is: CD45RA+CCR7+. The CDR3 region has the sequence CASISLGGTNFNQPQHF. The nucleotide sequence is given as TGTGCCAGCATTTCACTGGGCGGGACGAATTTCAATCAGCCCCAGCATTTT.